This T cell receptor (beta chain) comes out of a study of blood T cell repertoires in COVID-19. Study-level information: Researchers got acute and convalescent COVID-19 samples from the United States, Italy and Spain. Sources were T cells, B-cell-depleted T cells, or PBMCs; the material itself was cDNA or gDNA.

Original methodology: Nucleated cell counts were estimated from reference gene primer amplification. TCRdb's table, derived via immunoSEQ multiplex PCR, lists solely in-frame clones and lacks some. That table gives V, J and clone size, and the DNA gave D and trimming. This table has 300,000 or so clones, 90% appearing once. Germline CDR1 is MNHEY and CDR2 is SMNVEV (reference sequence). The junction had 3 bases not matched to a gene; V was cut back by 5 bases and J by 3 bases. The CDR3 loop spans 15 amino acids. Sequencing was performed on peripheral blood. The chain couples TRBV27 to TRBJ2-3; 12 nucleotides match TRBD2. The TCR originated in a middle-aged woman with acute or convalescent COVID-19. The chain's CDR3 is CASSPLAGGTDTQYF. The CDR3, as DNA: TGTGCCAGCAGTCCACTAGCGGGGGGTACAGATACGCAGTATTTT.